The 2 T cell receptor beta chains presented below share a single source sample, sequenced in a study of T cells in Graves' hyperthyroidism and ophthalmopathy. TCR beta CDR3 sequences were amplified from RNA transcripts. An initial round of RT-PCR targeting the TCR CDR3 relied on the HTBI primer set. TCRdb passed the multiplex PCR reads through MiXCR, listing each CDR3 protein once. The sample comprises roughly 740,000 distinct CDR3 sequences, about a sixth of which are singletons, and around 8.1% rests with the top ten. Sequenced: blood. The receptors stem from a man aged 18 to 30 with Graves' hyperthyroidism.

This clonotype has at least ten counts. The rearrangement joins TRBV29-1 to TRBJ2-3; tentatively, D is TRBD2 (6 bases). The ends were cut back, 5 bases at V and 2 bases at J, with 11 bases in the middle. Germline lookup yields CDR1 SQVTM and CDR2 ANQGSEA. The CDR3 runs 13 residues. Here the CDR3 reads CSVTAGITDTQYF. For the CDR3, the DNA is TGCAGCGTTACAGCGGGCATCACAGATACGCAGTATTTT.

This clonotype appeared a few times. The J gene is TRBJ2-1, the V gene TRBV29-1; D possibly corresponds to TRBD2 (7 bases). Germline CDR1 is SQVTM and CDR2 is ANQGSEA. With 7 bases removed from V and 7 bases from J, the gap between germline ends came to 17 bases. This CDR3 region has 13 residues. Here the CDR3 DNA reads TGCAGCGCAATAAGGGGGGGATCAAATGAGCAGTTCTTC. Its translation: CSAIRGGSNEQFF.